The 25 T cell receptor beta chains listed next were all sequenced from one sample in a study of regulatory T cells. The primer mix had 52 TRBV and 13 TRBJ primers. The assay was immunoSEQ multiplex PCR, and TCRdb's table has in-frame clones only and misses some. The table records some 17,000 clones, 80% to 95% of them present only once. The sample comprised CD8+ T cells sorted from blood. The origin of the receptors is a person aged 18-30 years with CD3G deficiency.

V is TRBV28 and J is TRBJ1-5, with 8 bases matching TRBD1. The germline gives CDR1 MDHEN, CDR2 SYDVKM. The V gene end was trimmed by 5 bases and the J gene end by 1 base; junction bases not matched to a gene: 1. CDR3 length equals 14 residues. In DNA form, the CDR3 reads TGTGCCAGCAGTGGGGACAGGAGCAATCAGCCCCAGCATTTT. Protein product: CASSGDRSNQPQHF.

This clone was picked up one time. This rearrangement joins TRBV28 to TRBJ1-5, with TRBD1 matching over 7 bases. Germline CDR1 MDHEN, CDR2 SYDVKM. J lost 2 bases, V lost 3 bases, and 7 bases had no gene match. The CDR3 contains 16 residues. In DNA form, the CDR3 reads TGTGCCAGCAGTTTGAGGGGGCTGGGGGGCAATCAGCCCCAGCATTTT. It codes for CASSLRGLGGNQPQHF.

The chain uses TRBV6-7 and TRBJ2-3; D remains ambiguous. TRBV6-7 is labeled an ORF, and its function is uncertain. The germline V and J ends were trimmed by 2 bases and 1 base, with 7 bases remaining between them. The CDR3 sequence is 14 residues long. Here the CDR3 DNA reads TGTGCCAGCAGTTACGATAGGTGCACAGATACGCAGTATTTT. Translated, it gives CASSYDRCTDTQYF.

In its sample, this clone was seen a few times. The CDR3 DNA reads as TGTGCCAGCAGTACAACTGCTGTATCCGGGGAGCTGTTTTTT. Protein sequence: CASSTTAVSGELFF. The V and J genes are TRBV28 and TRBJ2-2; D call uncertain. This CDR3 comprises 14 residues. The germline V and J ends were trimmed by 5 bases and 6 bases, with 13 bases remaining between them. The germline gives CDR1 MDHEN, CDR2 SYDVKM.

The genes are TRBV6-1 and TRBJ1-1, with D perhaps TRBD1 (5 bases). This CDR3 is built from 13 residues. With 6 bases removed from V and 6 bases from J, the gap between germline ends came to 14 bases. The germline CDR1 and CDR2 sequences are MNHNS and SASEGT. The CDR3 nucleotides are TGTGCCAGCAGCTGGGGGGAATCGGCTGAAGCTTTCTTT. This codes for CASSWGESAEAFF.

The V call is TRBV7-2, the J call TRBJ2-1; D perhaps matches TRBD1 (7 bases). The length of the CDR3 is 11 residues. Germline values: CDR1 SGHTA, CDR2 FQGNSA. Trimming stripped 4 bases from V and 10 bases from J, with 8 bases between. The CDR3 nucleotides read TGTGCCAGCAGCTCAGGGGGGGAGCAGTTCTTC. Amino acid sequence: CASSSGGEQFF.

V usage is TRBV27 and J usage is TRBJ2-1, with TRBD1 as a possible D gene (6 bases). Germline CDR1 reads MNHEY; CDR2 reads SMNVEV (reference sequence). Trimming took off 7 bases at V and 9 bases at J, with 13 bases between the two ends. This CDR3 has 12 amino acids. CDR3 DNA sequence: TGTGCCAGCATGGGGGCTACCCGTGAGCAGTTCTTC. It yields the protein CASMGATREQFF.

The chain joins TRBV5-4 to TRBJ2-7; tentative D call: TRBD2 (5 bases). This CDR3 has 14 residues. Germline loops: CDR1 SGHNT, CDR2 YYREEE (reference sequence). V gave up 2 bases and J gave up 4 bases, with 13 bases separating them. CDR3 amino acids: CASSFSGSPYEQYF. The CDR3 nucleotides are TGTGCCAGCAGCTTTTCGGGGTCTCCTTACGAGCAGTACTTC. The complete variable domain, with remaining parts taken from reference TRBV5-4 and TRBJ2-7, reads ETGVTQSPTHLIKTRGQQVTLRCSSQSGHNTVSWYQQALGQGPQFIFQYYREEENGRGNFPPRFSGLQFPNYSSELNVNALELDDSALYLCASSFSGSPYEQYFGPGTRLTVT.

The chain is built from TRBV6-6 and TRBJ1-2; 10 nucleotides match TRBD1. The CDR3 sequence is 14 residues long. Germline V lookup: CDR1 MNHNY, CDR2 SVGAGI (reference sequence). The J segment lost 6 bases and the V segment lost 5 bases, leaving 6 bases of the junction unmatched. CDR3 protein: CASSETGGGDGYTF. DNA for the CDR3: TGTGCCAGCAGTGAGACAGGGGGCGGCGATGGCTACACCTTC.

This clone showed up just a few times. At one end, the junction sequence differs from germline, possibly due to a read error. This rearrangement joins TRBV7-2 to TRBJ2-2; the D call may be TRBD1 or TRBD2 (5 bases each). The CDR3 is 12 amino acids. From germline, CDR1 is SGHTA and CDR2 FQGNSA. CDR3 residues: CGGRENTGELFF. CDR3 in DNA: TGCGGAGGCAGGGAGAACACCGGGGAGCTGTTTTTT.

The rearrangement joins TRBV10-3 to TRBJ2-7; 7 nucleotides align to TRBD1. J was trimmed by 5 bases and V by 6 bases; bases with no gene match: 16. In germline, CDR1 is ENHRY, CDR2 SYGVKD. This CDR3 is 16 amino acids long. As DNA, the CDR3 is TGTGCCATCAGAACCGGGACAGCCTCGGGGTTGGACGAGCAGTACTTC. It is translated as CAIRTGTASGLDEQYF.

The chain employs TRBV13 and TRBJ2-7, with no clear D. This CDR3 has 11 amino acids. Germline assignment: CDR1 PRHDT and CDR2 FYEKMQ (reference sequence). Trimming took 6 bases from V and 6 from J, leaving 9 bases between them. In DNA form, the CDR3 reads TGTGCCAGCAGTCTCCATGGCGAGCAGTACTTC. Translating it yields CASSLHGEQYF.

The chain joins TRBV6-6 to TRBJ2-1; TRBD2 matches 11 bases. The V gene's germline CDR1 is MNHNY and CDR2 SVGAGI (reference sequence). Trimming at V came to 2 bases and at J to 8 bases, leaving 8 bases not matched to a gene. The CDR3 runs to 16 residues. CDR3 amino acids: CASSYTLMTSGDEQFF. CDR3 sequence (DNA): TGTGCCAGCAGTTACACCCTGATGACTAGCGGGGATGAGCAGTTCTTC.

This chain joins TRBV14 and TRBJ1-5; possible D gene TRBD1, 5 bases. V lost 4 bases and J 2 bases, leaving 18 bases between the germline ends. This CDR3 spans 17 amino acids. From germline, CDR1 is SGHDN and CDR2 FVKESK. The CDR3 region has the DNA TGTGCCAGCAGCCTACCGCCGGGACTAATAGGCAATCAGCCCCAGCATTTT. Encoded protein: CASSLPPGLIGNQPQHF. Full variable domain (outside the CDR3, taken from reference TRBV14 and TRBJ1-5): EAGVTQFPSHSVIEKGQTVTLRCDPISGHDNLYWYRRVMGKEIKFLLHFVKESKQDESGMPNNRFLAERTGGTYSTLKVQPAELEDSGVYFCASSLPPGLIGNQPQHFGDGTRLSIL.

This sequence joins TRBV27 and TRBJ2-1; 7 bases agree with TRBD2. CDR3 size: 17 residues. With 3 bases clipped from V and 0 bases from J, the junction kept 8 bases outside the gene matches. Germline V gene data show CDR1 as MNHEY and CDR2 as SMNVEV (reference sequence). The CDR3 is CASSFLAAVSSYNEQFF. CDR3 DNA: TGTGCCAGCAGTTTTCTAGCGGCCGTTAGCTCCTACAATGAGCAGTTCTTC.

V and J are TRBV4-1 and TRBJ1-4; 9 bases agree with TRBD1. Germline lookup yields CDR1 MGHRA and CDR2 YSYEKL. V dropped 0 bases and J dropped 7; count of bases not matched to a gene: 6. The length of the CDR3 is 16 residues. The CDR3 nucleotides are TGCGCCAGCAGCCAAGAGGACAGGGGTGCTCCTGAAAAACTGTTTTTT. Its protein product is CASSQEDRGAPEKLFF.

V and J are TRBV7-9 and TRBJ2-7; 9 bases are shared with TRBD2. There are 15 residues in the CDR3. V lost 5 bases and J lost 4; bases outside the gene matches: 9. The germline CDR1 and CDR2 sequences are SEHNR and FQNEAQ (reference sequence). The CDR3 spells CASSPPAGGPYEQYF. The CDR3 DNA reads TGTGCCAGCAGCCCCCCGGCGGGGGGGCCTTACGAGCAGTACTTC.

A single count supports this clone. The chain is built from TRBV5-1 and TRBJ1-6; D may be TRBD1 (6 bases). This CDR3 contains 15 residues. The germline CDR1 and CDR2 sequences are SGHRS and YFSETQ. Trimming took off 1 base at V and 9 bases at J, with 14 bases between the two ends. The CDR3 DNA follows: TGCGCCAGCAGCTTGTCCGGGACATTGGGTTCACCCCTCCACTTT. Residues: CASSLSGTLGSPLHF.

The rearrangement joins TRBV19 to TRBJ1-2, with D uncertain. Trimming cost V 3 bases and J 6 bases, with 11 bases left between them. CDR1 LNHDA and CDR2 SQIVND come from the germline V gene (reference sequence). The CDR3 loop spans 13 amino acids. CDR3 in DNA: TGTGCCAGTAGTATTAGGGTGTCGGATGGCTACACCTTC. As protein: CASSIRVSDGYTF.

V usage is TRBV6-5 and J usage is TRBJ1-2; D ambiguous. The ends were cut back, 7 bases at V and 8 bases at J, with 11 bases in the middle. CDR3 length: 11 amino acids. Germline loops: CDR1 MNHEY, CDR2 SVGAGI. In DNA form, the CDR3 reads TGTGCCAGCACGGGCCTTAGGGGCTACACCTTC. Residues: CASTGLRGYTF.

The rearrangement links TRBV15 to TRBJ1-5; 7 bases map to TRBD1. The CDR3 spans 15 residues. V shed 3 bases, J shed 8 bases, and the junction held 10 bases outside the gene matches. Germline V lookup: CDR1 LNHNV, CDR2 YYDKDF (reference sequence). Here the CDR3 reads CATSSLGTEHEPQHF. CDR3 coding DNA: TGTGCCACCAGCAGCCTCGGGACAGAGCACGAGCCCCAGCATTTT.

The chain joins TRBV13 to TRBJ1-3, with a possible D match to TRBD1 (5 bases). The CDR3 is 16 amino acids. The V gene lost 0 bases and the J gene lost 7 bases, with 16 bases spanning the gap. The V gene's germline CDR1 is PRHDT and CDR2 FYEKMQ (reference sequence). CDR3 amino acids: CASSLGLVQGANTIYF. The CDR3 coding sequence is TGTGCCAGCAGCTTAGGCCTGGTGCAGGGTGCGAACACCATATATTTT.

The chain carries TRBV11-2 and TRBJ1-3; TRBD1 agrees at 9 bases. The CDR3 is 16 amino acids. Germline CDR1 and CDR2: SGHAT and FQNNGV. Unmatched junction bases numbered 4, after V lost 3 bases and J lost 1 base. This CDR3 reads CASSLAGQGSGNTIYF. The DNA for the CDR3 is TGTGCCAGCAGCTTGGCGGGACAGGGTTCTGGAAACACCATATATTTT.

The chain is built from TRBV5-5 and TRBJ1-2, with D perhaps TRBD1 (5 bases). Trimming took 7 bases from V and 7 from J, leaving 20 bases between them. This CDR3 has 14 amino acids. The V gene's germline CDR1 is SGHKS and CDR2 YYEKEE (reference sequence). The CDR3 sequence is CASSKADGAFGYTF. The DNA for the CDR3 is TGTGCCAGCTCCAAGGCCGACGGGGCCTTTGGCTACACCTTC.

V gene TRBV2 combines with J gene TRBJ2-3; the match to TRBD2 covers 9 bases. J gave up 0 bases and V 10 bases, and 14 bases lay outside the gene matches. This CDR3 comprises 17 residues. Per germline, CDR1 SNHLY and CDR2 FYNNEI. The chain's CDR3 is CAKQTPGLAHSTDTQYF. The CDR3 nucleotides are TGTGCCAAGCAAACCCCGGGACTAGCACATAGCACAGATACGCAGTATTTT.